The TCR beta chain described here comes from a study of shared clonotypes between healthy human individuals (TCRdb year 2020). Context from the whole study: The cohort comprised a couple of women and three men aged 18 to 49 years. For each donor, CD4 naive and CD4 memory were each run on three plates, CD8 naive on two plates, and CD8 memory on one plate. To estimate repertoire size and how much clonotypes are shared between individuals, the study performed deep sequencing of blood TCR repertoires from 4 to 6 healthy adults. To increase sequencing depth and limit assay-specific biases, TCR repertoire library preparation and sequencing were carried out by different laboratories using diverse techniques. Per donor, leukapheresis produced somewhere between about 0.9 and 9.5 billion PBMCs.

From its cysteine to its phenylalanine, the CDR3 spans 14 amino acids. Left in the record is the CDR3 DNA by itself, 42 bases read in frame from the first base. CDR1 and CDR2, per the germline V gene (reference sequence), are GTSNPN and SVGIG. V lost 0 bases and J lost 5 bases; the stretch between them is 13 bases long. About this clone itself: The specificity of this receptor is unknown. No much larger clonotype is one base removed from it; base qualities were not supplied.

CD8 naive samples were CD45RO-negative cells positively selected for CCR7, giving a CD45RA+CCR7+ population that excluded TemRA cells. The donors were healthy, HIV-negative adults with no recently reported acute infections or vaccinations. Only Caucasian adults living in Nashville, Tennessee, USA were represented among the donors. Blood was collected by leukapheresis, and PBMCs were isolated by Ficoll-Histopaque density gradient centrifugation and then cryopreserved in liquid nitrogen vapor phase. Analytical flow cytometry was used to check the purity and quantity of each magnetically sorted T cell population. From each sorted fraction, genomic DNA was isolated and quantified by UV absorbance on a Nanodrop 2000c. Using the deep immunoSEQ assay, multiplex PCR amplified TCR CDR3 regions from genomic DNA. For each cell subset, the extracted genomic DNA was distributed evenly across all wells of several immunoSEQ 96-well plates, and each plate served as one replicate. Each replicate PCR for sorted subsets received 200 ng genomic DNA, equal to about 30,000 T cell genomes. The purified libraries were quantified using a Qubit 3.0 fluorometer, sized with a Bioanalyzer 2100, and then quantified again using the KAPA Library Quantification kit. Every immunoSEQ 96-well plate was sequenced on a separate single-read 150-cycle Illumina NextSeq 550 flow cell. The authors processed their data as follows. Because the immunoSEQ output held only junctional sequences and lacked quality scores, the filtering could not match the filtering applied to full-length reads. To assign V/J genes and CDR3, sequences were annotated against IMGT germline references using PyIR, a Python wrapper for IgBLAST v1.9. Reads were removed for weak V/J assignments (E-value above 1e-6), missing CDR3, stop codons, out-of-frame junctions, or ambiguous translated residues. V3J clonotypes were defined as sequences sharing an identical inferred V gene, J gene, and CDR3 amino acid sequence. To compute the percentage overlap between repertoires, the number of shared unique clonotypes was divided by the size of the smaller repertoire. RTK rarefaction, the Chao1 estimator, and Recon v2.1 estimates of unobserved clonotypes were used to assess repertoire richness. For all TCRbeta clonotypes obtained by the gDNA method from a handful of donors, generation probabilities were computed with OLGA. TCRdb took over this immuneACCESS table, retaining in-frame rearrangements with V and J assigned. Such tables are incomplete; in checked studies, under half of the missing clones stem from an unresolved V gene, and the remainder is unexplained. D and trimming come from the DNA, and the V and J calls and clone size come from that table. For this sample there are millions of clones; about 95% appear just once. The ten largest make up about 1.1% of the sample.

The paper's findings and limits, for the study overall: The small number of donors limited the genetic and exposure-history diversity represented. Estimated clonotype richness was generally larger for naive than for memory subsets. Pairwise subsampling led to the expectation that sequencing depth would affect the degree of clonotype sharing among donors. Rarefaction of sorted-subset datasets indicated incomplete sequencing despite the large sequencing depth. Sampling was restricted to blood, and TCR repertoires in tissue are likely to differ from TCR repertoires in blood. When several donors were compared, the shared fraction of clonotypes was around 5% for naive CD4, about 4% for naive CD8, about 2.5% for memory CD4, and 0.35% to 0.4% for memory CD8. Higher generation probabilities were observed for clonotypes shared by all four sorted-subset donors than for non-shared clonotypes.

This clonotype was obtained from a man aged 18 to 35 in good health. The chain was built from TRBV30 and TRBJ2-5, with TRBD2 as a weak D call on 6 bases. The specimen sequenced was naive CD8+ T cells sorted from blood. The cell subset or site tag for this specimen amounts to: CD45RA+CCR7+. The CDR3 reads CAWSVTGGWETQYF. The DNA is TGTGCCTGGAGTGTAACCGGAGGGTGGGAGACCCAGTACTTC.